What follows is one TCR beta chain and its context. Looked up from germline, CDR1 is MDHEN and CDR2 is SYDVKM. Trimming left V 3 bases short and J 6 bases short, with 6 bases between. This CDR3 has 11 residues. This sample was taken from a study of blood T cell repertoires in COVID-19. In the authors' workflow: Estimated nucleated cell counts came from reference gene primer amplification. Assay used: immunoSEQ multiplex PCR; TCRdb lists only in-frame clones, some missing. V and J calls and clone size are given by that table; D and trimming were obtained from the DNA. This table holds about 140,000 clones, approximately 79% found once.

Sequenced: peripheral blood. This chain uses TRBV28 with TRBJ2-7; D call uncertain. The TCR was taken from a man in his fifties or sixties with acute or convalescent COVID-19. The CDR3 nucleotides read TGTGCCAGCAGTTTGGGCTTCGAGCAGTACTTC. It specifies CASSLGFEQYF. The full variable domain, completed using reference TRBV28 and TRBJ2-7, is DVKVTQSSRYLVKRTGEKVFLECVQDMDHENMFWYRQDPGLGLRLIYFSYDVKMKEKGDIPEGYSVSREKKERFSLILESASTNQTSMYLCASSLGFEQYFGPGTRLTVT.